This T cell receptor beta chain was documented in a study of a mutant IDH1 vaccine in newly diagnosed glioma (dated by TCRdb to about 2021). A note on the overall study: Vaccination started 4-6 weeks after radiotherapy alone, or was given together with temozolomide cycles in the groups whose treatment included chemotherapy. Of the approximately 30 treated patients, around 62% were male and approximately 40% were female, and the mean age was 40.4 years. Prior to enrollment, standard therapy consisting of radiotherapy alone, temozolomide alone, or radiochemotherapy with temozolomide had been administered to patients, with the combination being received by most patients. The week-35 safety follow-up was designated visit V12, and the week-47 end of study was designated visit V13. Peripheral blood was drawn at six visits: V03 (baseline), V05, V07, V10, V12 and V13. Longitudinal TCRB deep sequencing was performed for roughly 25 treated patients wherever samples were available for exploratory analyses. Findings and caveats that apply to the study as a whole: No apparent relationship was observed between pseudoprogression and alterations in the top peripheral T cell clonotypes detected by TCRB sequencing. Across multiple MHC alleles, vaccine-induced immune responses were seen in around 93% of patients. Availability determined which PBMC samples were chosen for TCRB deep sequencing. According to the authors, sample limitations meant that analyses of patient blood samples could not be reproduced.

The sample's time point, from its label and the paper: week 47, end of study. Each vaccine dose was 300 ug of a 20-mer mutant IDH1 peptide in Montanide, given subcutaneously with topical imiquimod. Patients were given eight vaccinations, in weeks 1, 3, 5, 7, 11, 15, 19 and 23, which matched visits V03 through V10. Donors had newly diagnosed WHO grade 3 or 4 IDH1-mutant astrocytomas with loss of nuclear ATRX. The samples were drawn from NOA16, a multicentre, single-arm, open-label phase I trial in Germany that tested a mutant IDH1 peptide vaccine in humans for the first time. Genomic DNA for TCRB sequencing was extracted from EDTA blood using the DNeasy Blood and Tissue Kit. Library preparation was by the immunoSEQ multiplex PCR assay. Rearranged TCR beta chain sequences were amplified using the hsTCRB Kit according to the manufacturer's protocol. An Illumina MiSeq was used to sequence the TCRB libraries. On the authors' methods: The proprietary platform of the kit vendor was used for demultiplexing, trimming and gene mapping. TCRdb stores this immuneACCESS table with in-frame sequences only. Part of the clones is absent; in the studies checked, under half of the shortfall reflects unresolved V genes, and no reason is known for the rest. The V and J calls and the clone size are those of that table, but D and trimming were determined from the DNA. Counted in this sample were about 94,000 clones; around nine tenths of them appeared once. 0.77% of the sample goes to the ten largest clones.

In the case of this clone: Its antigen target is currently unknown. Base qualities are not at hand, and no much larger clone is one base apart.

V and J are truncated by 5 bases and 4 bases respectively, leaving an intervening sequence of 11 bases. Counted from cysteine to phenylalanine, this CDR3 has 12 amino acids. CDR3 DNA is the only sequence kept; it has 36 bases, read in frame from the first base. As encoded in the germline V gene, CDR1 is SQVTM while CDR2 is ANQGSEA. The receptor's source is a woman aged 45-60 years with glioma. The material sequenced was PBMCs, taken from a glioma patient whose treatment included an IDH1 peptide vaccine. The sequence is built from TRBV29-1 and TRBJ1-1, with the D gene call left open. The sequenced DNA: TGCAGCGTTTCCAGGTGGGGCACTGAAGCTTTCTTT. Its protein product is CSVSRWGTEAFF.